This TCR beta chain originates from a study of memory CD4+ T cells and cytomegalovirus serostatus. Using immunoSEQ multiplex PCR, the repertoire was profiled, and TCRdb retains in-frame clones only, with some absent. The table includes some 57,000 clones, roughly 80% detected once. The V end was cut by 4 bases, the J end by 7 bases, with 8 bases between. Germline assignment: CDR1 LNHDA and CDR2 SQIVND (reference sequence). The CDR3 extends over 12 amino acids. The sort gate was single viable CD3+CD4+CD8-CD45RO+ cells for memory CD4+ T cells. The source is an adult in good health and CMV-seronegative. Sequencing was done on a sample of memory CD4+ T cells from blood. This sequence joins TRBV19 and TRBJ1-5; D not certain. CDR3 sequence (DNA): TGTGCCAGTAGTAAGCAGGCCCAGCCCCAGCATTTT. Translation gives CASSKQAQPQHF.